The entry below describes one TCR beta chain. No antigen is known for it. Unique molecular identifiers featured in how the TCRbeta library was prepared. TCRdb ran MiXCR on the PCR reads and lists one entry per CDR3 protein. The table has hundreds of thousands of distinct CDR3 sequences, around 13% seen once. This CDR3 spans 15 amino acids. Germline CDR1 and CDR2: LNHNV and YYDKDF (reference sequence). Trimming took 1 base from V and 0 from J, leaving 9 bases between them. The data originate from a study of T-cell reconstitution after alpha-beta-depleted transplantation in children. Findings of the study overall: The high TCRbeta diversity at day 60 in some patients came from surviving recipient T cells and thymic progenitors. At around two months after transplant, the alpha-beta T cells were reportedly derived from several hundred expanded clones that came from non-depleted graft cells.

The specimen was PBMCs, collected before TCRalphabeta/CD19-depleted stem cell transplant. The TCR sequence derives from a girl aged 2-10 years with congenital amegakaryocytic thrombocytopenia, due to receive a stem cell transplant. The rearrangement joins TRBV15 to TRBJ2-5; D perhaps matches TRBD1 (6 bases). CDR3 sequence (DNA): TGTGCCACCAGCAGAGTGTGGGACAACCAAGAGACCCAGTACTTC. Its protein product is CATSRVWDNQETQYF.